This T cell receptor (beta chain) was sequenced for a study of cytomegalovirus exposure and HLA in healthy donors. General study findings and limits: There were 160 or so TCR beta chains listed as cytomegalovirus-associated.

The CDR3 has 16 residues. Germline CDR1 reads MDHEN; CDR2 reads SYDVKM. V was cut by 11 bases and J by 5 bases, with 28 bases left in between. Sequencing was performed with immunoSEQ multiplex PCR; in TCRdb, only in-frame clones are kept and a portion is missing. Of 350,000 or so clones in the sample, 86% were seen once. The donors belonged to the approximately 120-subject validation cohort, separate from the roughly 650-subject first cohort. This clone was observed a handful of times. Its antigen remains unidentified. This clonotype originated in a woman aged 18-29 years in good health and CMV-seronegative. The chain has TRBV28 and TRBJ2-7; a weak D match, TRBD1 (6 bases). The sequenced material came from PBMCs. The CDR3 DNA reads TGTGCCGCTGCGGTAACAGGGTATACGGATGTCCACGAGCAGTACTTC. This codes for CAAAVTGYTDVHEQYF.